A single sample is the source of the 27 T cell receptor beta chains below, sequenced in a study of T cells in pancreatic ductal adenocarcinoma. The data were produced by immunoSEQ multiplex PCR, yet TCRdb's version contains in-frame clones alone and is incomplete. The sample carries about 100,000 clones, nearly 95% recorded once. No neoadjuvant therapy was given to the selected pancreatic ductal adenocarcinoma patients before their surgery. The specimen was PBMCs. These receptors all stem from a human donor with pancreatic ductal adenocarcinoma.

This clone has just a few counts. V gene TRBV11-2 combines with J gene TRBJ2-7, with 7 bases identical to TRBD1. The trim removed 5 bases at V and 3 bases at J, leaving 7 bases unmatched. This CDR3 contains 14 residues. Germline-derived CDR1 and CDR2 are SGHAT and FQNNGV. The CDR3: CASSTPGTDYEQYF. CDR3 DNA: TGTGCCAGCAGCACCCCCGGGACAGACTACGAGCAGTACTTC.

This chain joins TRBV9 and TRBJ2-3, with 8 bases that match TRBD2. The junction had 5 bases not matched to a gene; V was cut back by 3 bases and J by 2 bases. Germline V gene data show CDR1 as SGDLS and CDR2 as YYNGEE. This CDR3 spans 15 amino acids. This chain's CDR3 is CASSGSSGSTDTQYF. As DNA, the CDR3 is TGTGCCAGCAGCGGCTCTAGCGGGTCCACAGATACGCAGTATTTT.

The gene calls are TRBV6-5 and TRBJ2-2; perhaps TRBD2 as D (6 bases). Germline CDR1 is MNHEY and CDR2 is SVGAGI. The CDR3 is made up of 14 amino acids. The germline V and J ends were trimmed by 8 bases and 4 bases, with 14 bases remaining between them. CDR3 amino acids: CASSGGLSTGELFF. The CDR3 coding sequence is TGTGCCAGCTCTGGGGGACTTTCCACCGGGGAGCTGTTTTTT.

This rearrangement joins TRBV7-6 to TRBJ2-3, with 9 bases that match TRBD2. CDR1 is SGHVS and CDR2 is FNYEAQ in the germline V gene. This CDR3 contains 15 residues. The J segment lost 2 bases and the V segment lost 1 base, leaving 1 base of the junction unmatched. This CDR3 reads CASSLVGLATDTQYF. The CDR3 DNA sequence: TGTGCCAGCAGCTTAGTGGGACTAGCCACAGATACGCAGTATTTT.

This rearrangement joins TRBV6-1 to TRBJ2-7, with D perhaps matching TRBD2 (6 bases). Trimming took 3 bases from V and 2 from J, leaving 14 bases between them. This CDR3 spans 15 amino acids. Looked up from germline, CDR1 is MNHNS and CDR2 is SASEGT. CDR3 region: CASSEGDWSPYEQYF. In nucleotides, the CDR3 is TGTGCCAGCAGTGAGGGGGACTGGAGCCCCTACGAGCAGTACTTC.

The chain links TRBV29-1 to TRBJ2-3, with 8 bases matching TRBD2. From germline, CDR1 is SQVTM and CDR2 ANQGSEA. The CDR3 runs to 17 residues. Trimming took 1 base from V and 0 from J; bases not matched to a gene: 9. The CDR3 region has the DNA TGCAGCGTTGAAGGGGGGAGCGGGGGCGAGAGCACAGATACGCAGTATTTT. Its protein product is CSVEGGSGGESTDTQYF.

The rearrangement uses TRBV7-2 and TRBJ1-1, with a weak D call TRBD1 (6 bases). Germline V gene lookup returns CDR1 SGHTA and CDR2 FQGNSA. V lost 4 bases and J lost 0, with 15 bases in between. The CDR3 sequence is 16 residues long. The CDR3 region has the DNA TGTGCCAGCAGCTCGCGAGATACAGGGCTGAACACTGAAGCTTTCTTT. This gives the protein CASSSRDTGLNTEAFF.

CDR3 in amino acids: CASSLKATYNEQFF. The CDR3 nucleotides read TGTGCCAGCAGCTTAAAAGCGACCTACAATGAGCAGTTCTTC. The chain is built from TRBV7-2 and TRBJ2-1; D remains unclear. The CDR3 consists of 14 residues. CDR1 is SGHTA, CDR2 FQGNSA, per germline. V shed 2 bases and J shed 2 bases, with 7 bases lying between them.

This rearrangement joins TRBV14 to TRBJ2-1; 10 bases line up with TRBD2. The germline V gene encodes CDR1 SGHDN and CDR2 FVKESK. V trimming: 3 bases; J trimming: 4 bases; junction bases outside the gene matches: 6. The CDR3 is 16 amino acids. CDR3 region: CASSHYRTSGYNEQFF. The CDR3, as DNA: TGTGCCAGCAGCCATTACCGGACTAGCGGTTACAATGAGCAGTTCTTC.

The chain combines TRBV10-3 with TRBJ2-7; 7 bases align to TRBD2. CDR1 and CDR2 (germline): ENHRY, SYGVKD. CDR3 length: 13 amino acids. V dropped 2 bases and J dropped 2; count of bases not matched to a gene: 0. This CDR3 is CAISEAGAYEQYF. CDR3 DNA sequence: TGTGCCATCAGTGAGGCGGGAGCCTACGAGCAGTACTTC.

V and J are TRBV7-3 and TRBJ2-7, with 9 bases lining up with TRBD2. This CDR3 spans 14 amino acids. CDR1 and CDR2 (germline): SGHTA, FQGTGA. V shed 10 bases, J shed 4 bases, and the junction held 11 bases outside the gene matches. This CDR3 is CANMALAGGYEQYF. The CDR3 region has the DNA TGTGCCAACATGGCCCTGGCGGGAGGGTACGAGCAGTACTTC.

This clone was seen a single time. The V and J genes are TRBV6-1 and TRBJ1-2; TRBD1 is a possible D gene (6 bases). This CDR3 spans 15 amino acids. The V gene lost 9 bases and the J gene lost 2 bases, with 19 bases spanning the gap. Looked up from germline, CDR1 is MNHNS and CDR2 is SASEGT. CDR3 region: CASQLYRDPNYGYTF. CDR3 nucleotide sequence: TGTGCCAGTCAATTATACAGGGATCCAAACTATGGCTACACCTTC.

The V and J genes are TRBV11-2 and TRBJ2-5; TRBD1 matches at 11 bases. This CDR3 spans 15 amino acids. Germline V gene sequence: CDR1 SGHAT, CDR2 FQNNGV. V shed 4 bases and J 5 bases; nucleotides not matched to a gene: 6. The CDR3 sequence is CASSYLGQGGETQYF. CDR3 sequence (DNA): TGTGCCAGCAGCTACCTGGGACAGGGGGGGGAGACCCAGTACTTC.

This chain joins TRBV10-3 and TRBJ1-1; unclear D gene. Germline V lookup: CDR1 ENHRY, CDR2 SYGVKD. The germline V and J ends were trimmed by 3 bases and 7 bases, with 9 bases remaining between them. CDR3 length: 12 residues. For the CDR3, the DNA is TGTGCCATCAGTGAACGAGGTAGTGAAGCTTTCTTT. The encoded protein is CAISERGSEAFF.

V is TRBV7-2 and J is TRBJ2-7; 7 bases are shared with TRBD2. Germline CDR1 reads SGHTA; CDR2 reads FQGNSA. The CDR3 covers 14 residues. Trimming at V came to 8 bases and at J to 3 bases, leaving 10 bases not matched to a gene. CDR3 residues: CASGPRRGVYEQYF. CDR3 DNA sequence: TGTGCCAGCGGTCCCCGTCGGGGGGTCTACGAGCAGTACTTC.

The chain couples TRBV19 to TRBJ2-1; 10 nucleotides line up with TRBD1. The CDR3 is 14 amino acids. J lost 5 bases, V lost 8 bases, and 6 bases had no gene match. Germline loops: CDR1 LNHDA, CDR2 SQIVND (reference sequence). The CDR3 DNA follows: TGTGCCAGTTCCGGGACAGGGGCAGACAATGAGCAGTTCTTC. It is translated as CASSGTGADNEQFF. Filled out from reference TRBV19 and TRBJ2-1, the complete variable domain reads DGGITQSPKYLFRKEGQNVTLSCEQNLNHDAMYWYRQDPGQGLRLIYYSQIVNDFQKGDIAEGYSVSREKKESFPLTVTSAQKNPTAFYLCASSGTGADNEQFFGPGTRLTVL.

The chain carries TRBV9 and TRBJ2-3; 10 positions agree with TRBD2. With V trimmed by 2 bases and J by 1 base, 4 bases remained unmatched. The CDR3 is made up of 16 amino acids. Germline CDR1 reads SGDLS; CDR2 reads YYNGEE. CDR3 in DNA: TGTGCCAGCAGCGTGACCGGGACTAGCGGCACAGATACGCAGTATTTT. Protein sequence: CASSVTGTSGTDTQYF. The full variable domain, completed using reference TRBV9 and TRBJ2-3, is DSGVTQTPKHLITATGQRVTLRCSPRSGDLSVYWYQQSLDQGLQFLIQYYNGEERAKGNILERFSAQQFPDLHSELNLSSLELGDSALYFCASSVTGTSGTDTQYFGPGTRLTVL.

The chain recombines TRBV11-3 with TRBJ2-2, with D perhaps matching TRBD2 (5 bases). Germline V CDR1 and CDR2: SGHNT, YENEEA. With 0 bases removed from V and 5 bases from J, the gap between germline ends came to 7 bases. This CDR3 is built from 14 residues. CDR3 nucleotide sequence: TGTGCCAGCAGCTTAGATCGGAGGACCGGGGAGCTGTTTTTT. Amino acids: CASSLDRRTGELFF.

The CDR3: CASQGSQETQYF. CDR3 sequence (DNA): TGTGCCAGCCAGGGTTCCCAAGAGACCCAGTACTTC. This chain joins TRBV6-6 and TRBJ2-5; D might be TRBD1 (5 bases). The CDR3 spans 12 residues. Germline loops: CDR1 MNHNY, CDR2 SVGAGI (reference sequence). The V and J ends lost 8 bases and 1 base respectively, with 8 bases between them.

The chain has TRBV18 and TRBJ2-5, with a weak D call TRBD2 (5 bases). CDR1 is KGHSH, CDR2 LQKENI, per germline. Trimming removed 2 bases from V and 4 bases from J, with 11 bases in between. The CDR3 totals 14 residues. The CDR3 protein is CASSPSGSGETQYF. CDR3 nucleotide sequence: TGTGCCAGCTCACCAAGCGGCAGTGGAGAGACCCAGTACTTC.

The rearrangement uses TRBV20-1 and TRBJ2-1; 8 bases map to TRBD2. The germline gives CDR1 DFQATT, CDR2 SNEGSKA (reference sequence). CDR3 size: 10 residues. Losses at the gene ends were 4 bases for V and 10 bases for J; bases not matched to a gene: 0. CDR3 nucleotide sequence: TGCAGTGCTACTAGCGGGGAGCAGTTCTTC. It specifies CSATSGEQFF.

The V gene is TRBV2, the J gene TRBJ2-3; 7 bases fit TRBD1. From germline, CDR1 is SNHLY and CDR2 FYNNEI. CDR3 length equals 15 residues. V lost 3 bases, J lost 1 base, and 4 bases stayed unmatched. In DNA form, the CDR3 reads TGTGCCAGCAGTGATAGAGACAGGGGCACAGATACGCAGTATTTT. Translation gives CASSDRDRGTDTQYF.

This clone showed up just once. This chain connects TRBV30 to TRBJ1-5; tentative D call: TRBD1 (6 bases). V was clipped by 3 bases and J by 4 bases, with 7 bases between them. Germline V gives CDR1 GTSNPN, CDR2 SVGIG (reference sequence). The CDR3 covers 12 residues. The DNA for the CDR3 is TGTGCCTGGAGGACAGGTAATCAGCCCCAGCATTTT. Translated: CAWRTGNQPQHF.

The J gene is TRBJ1-6, the V gene TRBV6-5; 9 bases are shared with TRBD1. The ends lost 2 bases at V and 8 bases at J; junction bases unmatched: 1. The germline gives CDR1 MNHEY, CDR2 SVGAGI. This CDR3 has 14 residues. CDR3 loop: CASSYDRGYSPLHF. CDR3 in DNA: TGTGCCAGCAGTTACGACAGGGGGTATTCACCCCTCCACTTT.

The chain combines TRBV5-1 with TRBJ2-5, with D possibly matching TRBD2 (6 bases). Germline assignment: CDR1 SGHRS and CDR2 YFSETQ. The CDR3 consists of 15 residues. Trimming cost V 7 bases and J 4 bases, with 20 bases left between them. CDR3 amino acids: CASFGRPGRGETQYF. CDR3 sequence (DNA): TGCGCCAGCTTCGGGCGGCCGGGGCGGGGAGAGACCCAGTACTTC.

The chain links TRBV28 to TRBJ1-5, with D tentatively TRBD1 (6 bases). V lost 7 bases and J lost 2, with 6 bases in between. Germline V gene data show CDR1 as MDHEN and CDR2 as SYDVKM. This CDR3 region has 12 residues. The CDR3 region is CASTGGNQPQHF. CDR3 DNA: TGTGCCAGCACAGGGGGCAATCAGCCCCAGCATTTT. Filled out from reference TRBV28 and TRBJ1-5, the complete variable domain reads DVKVTQSSRYLVKRTGEKVFLECVQDMDHENMFWYRQDPGLGLRLIYFSYDVKMKEKGDIPEGYSVSREKKERFSLILESASTNQTSMYLCASTGGNQPQHFGDGTRLSIL.

The V and J genes are TRBV5-1 and TRBJ2-1; D is unclear. Trimming pared 4 bases from V and 9 bases from J, leaving 14 bases between. The CDR3 length is 13 residues. CDR1 and CDR2 from the germline V gene are SGHRS and YFSETQ. The CDR3 DNA reads TGCGCCAGCAGCCAAGATCGCTACGGTGAGCAGTTCTTC. It specifies CASSQDRYGEQFF.